This TCR beta chain was identified in a study of neoadjuvant anti-PD-1 for oral cavity cancer. Looking at the study overall: Nivolumab at 3 mg/kg was mostly given biweekly, three to four doses, pre-surgery. Study-level results: After neoadjuvant nivolumab, PBMC T cell clonality was significantly higher in non-responders than responders.

CDR3 length: 15 residues. Trimming removed 1 base from V and 3 bases from J; junction bases left unmatched: 1. The germline V gene has CDR1 LGHNA and CDR2 YNFKEQ. This sample's time point: after neoadjuvant nivolumab, at surgical resection. Points on this clone: Antigen unknown.

Some clones are missing from TCRdb's copy, which holds only in-frame ones; the method was immunoSEQ multiplex PCR. The table has about 14,000 clones, around three quarters seen once. This sample comprised PBMCs, obtained after nivolumab (anti-PD-1) treatment. The chain carries TRBV4-2 and TRBJ2-1; 9 nucleotides match TRBD2. The receptor was derived from a person aged 40 to 85 with oral cavity squamous cell carcinoma. The CDR3 DNA reads as TGTGCCAGCAGCCAAGTACTAGCGGGCTACAATGAGCAGTTCTTC. This codes for CASSQVLAGYNEQFF.